The 5 T cell receptor beta chains below were found in one sample sequenced in a study of a mutant IDH1 vaccine in newly diagnosed glioma. The time point is: baseline, week 1 (first vaccination visit). Treatment in this sample: pre-vaccination baseline after standard-of-care therapy. Clones were sequenced by immunoSEQ multiplex PCR, and TCRdb holds only the in-frame ones, with some missing. The table includes some 22,000 clones, roughly nine tenths detected once. Specimen: PBMCs, collected from a glioma patient treated with radiotherapy, temozolomide or both. All receptors come from a man aged 30 to 45 with glioma.

The chain couples TRBV11-2 to TRBJ2-5; D is unclear. This CDR3 region has 15 residues. CDR1 and CDR2 from the germline V gene are SGHAT and FQNNGV. Trimming took 5 bases from V and 1 from J, leaving 14 bases between them. The CDR3 spells CASSLFLGGQETQYF. The CDR3 nucleotides are TGTGCCAGCAGCCTTTTCCTGGGTGGCCAAGAGACCCAGTACTTC.

This chain connects TRBV10-3 to TRBJ1-6; D is possibly TRBD1 (5 bases). Germline CDR1 and CDR2: ENHRY and SYGVKD. V shed 3 bases and J shed 9 bases, with 18 bases lying between them. The CDR3 loop spans 16 amino acids. The CDR3 reads CAISESPGPPTSPLHF. DNA of the CDR3: TGTGCCATCAGTGAATCGCCGGGGCCTCCTACTTCACCCCTCCACTTT.

The chain recombines TRBV19 with TRBJ2-6, with D unclear. The V gene lost 3 bases and the J gene lost 0 bases, with 18 bases spanning the gap. This CDR3 region has 19 residues. Germline assignment: CDR1 LNHDA and CDR2 SQIVND (reference sequence). CDR3 nucleotide sequence: TGTGCCAGTAGTATCTGGGCAGGCCAAAGAAGCTCTGGGGCCAACGTCCTGACTTTC. Protein sequence: CASSIWAGQRSSGANVLTF.

The V gene is TRBV18, the J gene TRBJ2-3; 7 nucleotides agree with TRBD2. The junction had 12 bases not matched to a gene; V was cut back by 2 bases and J by 10 bases. This CDR3 spans 15 amino acids. Germline V CDR1 and CDR2: KGHSH, LQKENI. Here the CDR3 reads CASSPGLERPWAQYF. The CDR3 bases are TGTGCCAGCTCACCAGGACTAGAAAGACCATGGGCGCAGTATTTT. Supplemented by reference TRBV18 and TRBJ2-3, the full variable domain reads NAGVMQNPRHLVRRRGQEARLRCSPMKGHSHVYWYRQLPEEGLKFMVYLQKENIIDESGMPKERFSAEFPKEGPSILRIQQVVRGDSAAYFCASSPGLERPWAQYFGPGTRLTVL.

The gene calls are TRBV4-2 and TRBJ2-7; 8 bases are shared with TRBD1. Germline CDR1 and CDR2: LGHNA and YNFKEQ. The CDR3 is 16 residues long. V gave up 5 bases and J gave up 2 bases; unmatched junction bases: 11. The CDR3: CASSSREGQETYEQYF. The CDR3 nucleotides read TGTGCCAGCAGCTCACGAGAGGGACAGGAGACCTACGAGCAGTACTTC.